This note documents a single TCR beta chain sequence. The specificity of this receptor is unknown. Base qualities are not provided; no much larger clone lies one nucleotide away. The junction shows trimming of 5 bases on V and 4 bases on J, plus 15 bases between the germline ends. Via the germline V gene, CDR1 is SGHDN and CDR2 FVKESK. The CDR3 sequence holds 15 residues, the cysteine and phenylalanine included. The only DNA kept is the CDR3, 45 bases in frame from the first base. These data originate in a study of shared clonotypes between healthy human individuals (dated by TCRdb to 2018 to 2020). Broadly, across the study: A couple of women and a few men aged 18 to 49 years were included in the cohort. Different laboratories and diverse techniques were used to prepare libraries and sequence TCR repertoires, to increase sequencing depth and limit assay-specific biases. For each donor, three plates each were used for CD4 naive and CD4 memory, two plates were used for CD8 naive, and one plate was used for CD8 memory. The study deeply sequenced blood TCR repertoires of five healthy adults to estimate repertoire size and the extent of clonotype sharing between individuals. Leukapheresis yielded between about 0.85 and 10 billion PBMCs per donor.

Healthy HIV-negative adults with no recently reported acute infections or vaccinations were included as donors. Every donor was a Caucasian adult residing in Nashville, Tennessee, USA. CD4+ T cells were enriched by magnetic negative selection; naive cells were then positively selected on CD45RA, and the negative fraction formed the memory subset. Blood was collected by leukapheresis, and PBMCs were isolated by Ficoll-Histopaque density gradient centrifugation and then cryopreserved in liquid nitrogen vapor phase. Analytical flow cytometry was used to check the purity and quantity of each magnetically sorted T cell population. From each sorted fraction, genomic DNA was isolated and quantified by UV absorbance on a Nanodrop 2000c. TCR CDR3 regions were amplified from genomic DNA by multiplex PCR using the deep immunoSEQ assay. Genomic DNA extracted from each cell subset was distributed evenly over all wells of several immunoSEQ 96-well plates, and each plate served as one replicate. For sorted subsets, approximately 200 ng of genomic DNA, equivalent to some 33,000 T cell genomes, went into each replicate PCR. The purified libraries were quantified using a Qubit 3.0 fluorometer, sized with a Bioanalyzer 2100, and then quantified again using the KAPA Library Quantification kit. Each immunoSEQ 96-well plate was sequenced on its own single-read 150-cycle Illumina NextSeq 550 flow cell. Turning to the authors' computational methods: Because the immunoSEQ output included only junctional sequences and no quality scores, the filtering could not be the same as the filtering used for full-length reads. Sequences were annotated with PyIR, a Python wrapper for IgBLAST v1.9, and V/J genes and CDR3 were assigned using IMGT germline references. Reads were filtered out if the reads had weak V/J assignments (E-value above 1e-6), no CDR3, stop codons, out-of-frame junctions, or ambiguous translated residues. A V3J clonotype was defined by an identical inferred V gene, J gene, and CDR3 amino acid sequence. Percentage overlap between repertoires was calculated by dividing the number of shared unique clonotypes by the size of the smaller repertoire. Richness of each repertoire was evaluated using RTK rarefaction, the Chao1 estimator, and Recon v2.1 estimates of unobserved clonotypes. Generation probabilities were computed with OLGA for all TCRbeta clonotypes obtained by the gDNA method from a handful of donors. Drawn from immuneACCESS, this table holds only the in-frame rearrangements with V and J called that TCRdb kept. Clones are partly lost; checked studies trace under half to an unresolved V gene and leave the rest unexplained. V, J and clone size are those of that table, while D and trimming were read from the DNA. This sample gives around 1.6 million clones in total; 95% to 99% of them show up just once. The leading ten clones occupy about 0.45% of the sample.

Beyond this particular receptor, the publication reports: Compared with non-shared clonotypes, clonotypes shared by all four sorted-subset donors had higher generation probabilities. Only blood was sampled, and tissue TCR repertoires likely differ from those in blood. The genetic and exposure-history diversity represented was limited by the small number of donors. Naive subsets generally had larger estimated clonotype richness than memory subsets did. When a few donors were compared, the shared fraction of clonotypes was about 5.2% for naive CD4, around 3.5% for naive CD8, more than 2% for memory CD4, and 0.4% for memory CD8. Pairwise subsampling indicated that sequencing depth was expected to affect the degree of clonotype sharing among donors. Rarefaction of sorted-subset datasets indicated incomplete sequencing despite the large sequencing depth.

The chain employs TRBV14 and TRBJ2-1; the D gene remains uncertain. The receptor comes from a man in his thirties or forties in good health. The sample was naive CD4+ T cells sorted from blood. The cell subset or site label on this specimen signifies: CD45RA+ positively selected. The DNA sequence is given as TGTGCCAGCAGCTACCGGGCCACTGGGTACAATGAGCAGTTCTTC. It translates to CASSYRATGYNEQFF.